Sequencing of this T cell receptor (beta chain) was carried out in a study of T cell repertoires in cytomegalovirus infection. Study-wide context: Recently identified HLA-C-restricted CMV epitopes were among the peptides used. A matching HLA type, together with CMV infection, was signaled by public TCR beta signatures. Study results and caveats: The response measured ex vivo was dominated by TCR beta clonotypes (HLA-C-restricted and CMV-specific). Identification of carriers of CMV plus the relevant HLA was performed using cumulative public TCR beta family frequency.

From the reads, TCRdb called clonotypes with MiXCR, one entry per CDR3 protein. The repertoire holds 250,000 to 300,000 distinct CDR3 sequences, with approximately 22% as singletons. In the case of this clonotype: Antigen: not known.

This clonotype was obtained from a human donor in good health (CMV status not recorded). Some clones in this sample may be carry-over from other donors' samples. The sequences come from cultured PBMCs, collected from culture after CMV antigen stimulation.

CDR3 region: CSAEDRVDSPLHF. CDR3 coding DNA: TGCAGTGCCGAAGACAGGGTTGATTCACCCCTCCACTTT. V gene TRBV20-1 combines with J gene TRBJ1-6, with 7 nucleotides matching TRBD1. CDR1 and CDR2 from the germline V gene are DFQATT and SNEGSKA (reference sequence). With 6 bases clipped from V and 8 bases from J, the junction kept 7 bases outside the gene matches. The CDR3 totals 13 residues.